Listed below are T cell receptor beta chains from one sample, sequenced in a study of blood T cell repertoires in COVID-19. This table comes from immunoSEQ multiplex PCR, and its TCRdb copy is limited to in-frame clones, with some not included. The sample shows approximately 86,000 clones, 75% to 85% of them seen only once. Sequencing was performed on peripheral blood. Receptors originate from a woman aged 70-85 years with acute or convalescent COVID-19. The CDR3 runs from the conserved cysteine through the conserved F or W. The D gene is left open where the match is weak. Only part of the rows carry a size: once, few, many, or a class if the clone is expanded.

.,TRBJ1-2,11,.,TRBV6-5,CASSSLPGYTF,TGTGCCAGCAGCTCTCTTCCTGGCTACACCTTC
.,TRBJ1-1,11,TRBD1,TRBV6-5,CASTRQGEAFF,TGTGCCAGCACGAGACAGGGTGAAGCTTTCTTT
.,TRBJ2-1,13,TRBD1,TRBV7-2,CASRPRGSNEQFF,TGTGCCAGCAGGCCCAGGGGGAGCAATGAGCAGTTCTTC
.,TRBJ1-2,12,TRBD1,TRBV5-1,CASSPGQGGYTF,TGCGCCAGCAGCCCGGGACAGGGTGGCTACACCTTC
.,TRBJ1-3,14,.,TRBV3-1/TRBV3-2,CASSQGTGGNTIYF,TGTGCCAGCAGCCAAGGAACAGGGGGAAACACCATATATTTT
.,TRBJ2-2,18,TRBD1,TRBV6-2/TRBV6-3,CASSYSGTAAIGTGELFF,TGTGCCAGCAGTTACTCGGGGACAGCCGCGATAGGCACCGGGGAGCTGTTTTTT
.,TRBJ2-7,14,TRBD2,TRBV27,CASRTSGASYEQYF,TGTGCCAGCAGGACTAGCGGGGCCTCCTACGAGCAGTACTTC
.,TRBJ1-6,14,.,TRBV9,CASSESFGNSPLHF,TGTGCCAGCAGCGAGTCGTTCGGTAATTCACCCCTCCACTTT
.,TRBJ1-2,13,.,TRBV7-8,CASSFLQGYGYTF,TGTGCCAGCAGCTTTTTACAGGGTTATGGCTACACCTTC
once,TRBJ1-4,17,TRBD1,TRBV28,CASSLSDRRPTNEKLFF,TGTGCCAGCAGTTTATCGGACAGGAGGCCAACTAATGAAAAACTGTTTTTT
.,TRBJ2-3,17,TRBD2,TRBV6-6,CASSPRKGLAGTDTQYF,TGTGCCAGCAGTCCTAGGAAGGGACTAGCGGGCACAGATACGCAGTATTTT
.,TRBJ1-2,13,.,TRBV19,CASTPQGHYGYTF,TGTGCCAGTACCCCACAGGGTCACTATGGCTACACCTTC
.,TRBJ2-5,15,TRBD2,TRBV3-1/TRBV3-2,CASSPGLAALETQYF,TGTGCCAGCAGCCCGGGACTAGCAGCCCTTGAGACCCAGTACTTC
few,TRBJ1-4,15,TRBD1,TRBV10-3,CAISTGQGSREKLFF,TGTGCCATCTCGACGGGACAGGGGTCGAGGGAAAAACTGTTTTTT
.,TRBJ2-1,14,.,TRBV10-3,CAISVLPAKDEQFF,TGTGCCATCAGTGTCCTTCCTGCGAAAGATGAGCAGTTCTTC
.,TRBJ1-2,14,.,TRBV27,CASSLGGNNYGYTF,TGTGCCAGCAGTTTAGGCGGCAACAACTATGGCTACACCTTC
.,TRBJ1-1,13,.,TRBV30,CAWSVGSSGEAFF,TGTGCCTGGAGTGTTGGGAGTAGCGGTGAAGCTTTCTTT
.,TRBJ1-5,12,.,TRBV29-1,CSAQGPNQPQHF,TGCAGCGCTCAGGGGCCCAATCAGCCCCAGCATTTT
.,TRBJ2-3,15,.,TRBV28,CASSFMYPSTDTQYF,TGTGCCAGCAGTTTTATGTATCCGAGCACAGATACGCAGTATTTT
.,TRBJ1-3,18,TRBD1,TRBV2,CASSDGDRGRIAGNTIYF,TGTGCCAGCAGTGACGGGGACAGGGGGCGAATAGCTGGAAACACCATATATTTT
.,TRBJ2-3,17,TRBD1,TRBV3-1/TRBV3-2,CASSLRTGLPITDTQYF,TGTGCCAGCAGCCTTCGGACAGGGTTACCTATCACAGATACGCAGTATTTT
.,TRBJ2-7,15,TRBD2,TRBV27,CASKGLAGGFYEQYF,TGTGCCAGCAAGGGACTAGCGGGGGGGTTCTACGAGCAGTACTTC
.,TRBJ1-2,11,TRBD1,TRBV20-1,CRYGQGEGYTF,TGCCGATACGGACAGGGGGAAGGCTACACCTTC
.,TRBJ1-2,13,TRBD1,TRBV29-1,CSVTGQRSYGYTF,TGCAGCGTTACGGGACAGAGATCCTATGGCTACACCTTC
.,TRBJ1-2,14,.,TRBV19,CASSIEGAGYGYTF,TGTGCCAGTAGTATAGAGGGCGCTGGCTATGGCTACACCTTC
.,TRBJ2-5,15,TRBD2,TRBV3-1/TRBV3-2,CASSRGLAGGETQYF,TGTGCCAGCAGCCGAGGACTAGCGGGAGGAGAGACCCAGTACTTC
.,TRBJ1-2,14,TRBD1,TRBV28,CASSFTGAMGGYTF,TGTGCCAGCAGTTTTACAGGGGCAATGGGTGGCTACACCTTC
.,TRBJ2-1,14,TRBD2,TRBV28,CASSFPSGRGEQFF,TGTGCCAGCAGTTTTCCTAGCGGGAGAGGTGAGCAGTTCTTC
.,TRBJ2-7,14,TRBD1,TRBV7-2,CASSSTGQAHEQYF,TGTGCCAGCAGCTCAACAGGACAGGCCCACGAGCAGTACTTC
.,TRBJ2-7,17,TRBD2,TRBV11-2,CASSQASRLASLYEQYF,TGTGCCAGCAGCCAAGCTAGCCGACTAGCGAGCTTATACGAGCAGTACTTC
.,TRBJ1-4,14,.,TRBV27,CASSLLGGNEKLFF,TGTGCCAGCAGTTTATTGGGGGGGAATGAAAAACTGTTTTTT
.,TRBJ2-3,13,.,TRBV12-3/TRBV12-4,CASSSRGTDTQYF,TGTGCCAGCAGTTCGCGGGGCACAGATACGCAGTATTTT
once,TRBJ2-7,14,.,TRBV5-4,CASSARPWEVKQYF,TGTGCCAGCAGCGCCCGCCCGTGGGAGGTGAAGCAGTACTTC
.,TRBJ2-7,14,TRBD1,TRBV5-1,CASPCSTGGDEQYF,TGCGCCAGCCCTTGCTCGACAGGGGGCGACGAGCAGTACTTC
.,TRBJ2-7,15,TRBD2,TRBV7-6,CASSLAGGDYYEQYF,TGTGCCAGCAGCTTAGCCGGGGGGGATTACTACGAGCAGTACTTC
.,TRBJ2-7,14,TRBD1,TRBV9,CASSPHRGTYEQYF,TGTGCCAGCAGCCCACACAGGGGAACCTACGAGCAGTACTTC
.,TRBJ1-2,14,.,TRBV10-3,CAISDLGGGYGYTF,TGTGCCATCAGTGATCTGGGGGGAGGCTATGGCTACACCTTC
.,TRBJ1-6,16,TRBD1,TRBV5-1,CASSLSGGNRNSPLHF,TGCGCCAGCAGCTTATCAGGGGGCAATCGAAATTCACCCCTCCACTTT